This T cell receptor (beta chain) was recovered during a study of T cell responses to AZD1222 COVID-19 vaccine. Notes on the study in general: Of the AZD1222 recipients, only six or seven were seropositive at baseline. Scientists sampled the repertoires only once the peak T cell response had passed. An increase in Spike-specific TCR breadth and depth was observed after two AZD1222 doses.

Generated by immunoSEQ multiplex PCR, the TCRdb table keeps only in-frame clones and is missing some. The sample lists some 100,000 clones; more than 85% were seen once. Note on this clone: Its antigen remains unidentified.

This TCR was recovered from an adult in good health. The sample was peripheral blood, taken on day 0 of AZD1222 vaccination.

CDR3 DNA: TGTGCCAGCAGTGAAGATACGCGACCTAACTATGGCTACACCTTC. This sequence encodes CASSEDTRPNYGYTF. The rearrangement joins TRBV6-1 to TRBJ1-2, with unresolved D. Trimming removed 1 base from V and 0 bases from J, with 9 bases in between. This CDR3 comprises 15 residues. The V gene's germline CDR1 is MNHNS and CDR2 SASEGT.